Listed below are T cell receptor beta chains from one sample, sequenced in a study of regulatory T cells in long-lasting Graves disease. MiXCR was run by TCRdb on the multiplex PCR reads, yielding one entry per CDR3 protein. The table has hundreds of thousands of distinct CDR3 sequences, 15% to 20% seen once; the top ten hold roughly 18%. The data also belong to a second study, concerning T cells in Graves' hyperthyroidism and ophthalmopathy.

The source material was peripheral blood mononuclear cells (PBMCs), sampled at new diagnosis, from a patient treated with antithyroid drugs. Receptor source: a woman in her 30s with Graves disease. CDR3s include the opening cysteine and the closing phenylalanine or tryptophan. The D gene is left open where the match is weak. For some rows the clone size is stated as once, few or many, or as a class when expanded; others skip it.

J | size | V | length | D | DNA | CDR3
TRBJ2-2 | . | TRBV30 | 16 | . | TGTGCCTGGACCCCGGACGAGGCACGTTACACCGGGGAGCTGTTTTTT | CAWTPDEARYTGELFF
TRBJ2-1 | many | TRBV7-8 | 13 | . | TGTGCCAGCAAGCCTTATCAGTCCAACACCCAGTTCTTC | CASKPYQSNTQFF
TRBJ2-2 | . | TRBV28 | 15 | . | TGTGCCAGCAGTCTGGGATACAGCGACACCGGGGAGCTGTTTTTT | CASSLGYSDTGELFF
TRBJ1-3 | many | TRBV28 | 17 | . | TGTGCCAGCAGTTTTTACGGGAGTCGGATCTCTGGAAACACCATATATTTT | CASSFYGSRISGNTIYF
TRBJ2-5 | . | TRBV4-1 | 16 | TRBD2 | TGTGCCAGCAGCCAAGATGAGATAGCGGGGCAAGAGACCCAGTACTTC | CASSQDEIAGQETQYF
TRBJ2-7 | few | TRBV30 | 11 | . | TGTGCCTGGAGCCGGGTAGAGGGGCGGTACTTC | CAWSRVEGRYF
TRBJ2-2 | . | TRBV7-9 | 16 | . | TGTGCCAGCAGCTTAACCGGGACAACGAACACCGGGGAGCTGTTTTTT | CASSLTGTTNTGELFF
TRBJ1-5 | many | TRBV28 | 16 | . | TGTGCCAGCAGTTGGGGGGGGGCAGGAATTTATCAGCCCCAGCATTTT | CASSWGGAGIYQPQHF
TRBJ2-1 | few | TRBV7-9 | 15 | . | TGTGCCAGCAGCCCCCCCGGGACTTATAACAATGAGCAGTTCTTC | CASSPPGTYNNEQFF
TRBJ1-1 | . | TRBV30 | 18 | . | TGTGCCGCTCGCGGGGGCGACTACCGCCCAACATATAACACTGAAGCTTTCTTT | CAARGGDYRPTYNTEAFF
TRBJ1-4 | . | TRBV5-1 | 15 | . | TGCGCCAGCGGTCGGTTGGGGGGAACTAATGAAAAACTGTTTTTT | CASGRLGGTNEKLFF
TRBJ2-3 | many | TRBV28 | 15 | . | TGTGCCAGCAGCCCGTACGGATTTAGCACAGATACGCAGTATTTT | CASSPYGFSTDTQYF
TRBJ2-5 | . | TRBV30 | 12 | . | TGTGCCTGGAGTGTAAACCAAGAGACCCAGTACTTC | CAWSVNQETQYF